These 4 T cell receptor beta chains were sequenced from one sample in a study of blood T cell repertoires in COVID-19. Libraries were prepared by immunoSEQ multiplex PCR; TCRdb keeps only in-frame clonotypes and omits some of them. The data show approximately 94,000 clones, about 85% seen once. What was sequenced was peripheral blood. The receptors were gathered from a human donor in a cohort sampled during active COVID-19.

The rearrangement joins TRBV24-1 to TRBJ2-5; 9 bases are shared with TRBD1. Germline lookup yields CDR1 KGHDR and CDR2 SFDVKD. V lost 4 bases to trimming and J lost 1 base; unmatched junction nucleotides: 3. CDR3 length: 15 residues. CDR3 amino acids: CATSETGGLQETQYF. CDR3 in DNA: TGTGCCACCAGTGAGACAGGGGGACTCCAAGAGACCCAGTACTTC.

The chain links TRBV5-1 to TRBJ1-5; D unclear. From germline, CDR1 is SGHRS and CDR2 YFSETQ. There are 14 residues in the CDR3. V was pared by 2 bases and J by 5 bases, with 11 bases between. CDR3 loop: CASSLDADYQPQHF. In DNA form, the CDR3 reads TGCGCCAGCAGCTTAGACGCCGACTATCAGCCCCAGCATTTT.

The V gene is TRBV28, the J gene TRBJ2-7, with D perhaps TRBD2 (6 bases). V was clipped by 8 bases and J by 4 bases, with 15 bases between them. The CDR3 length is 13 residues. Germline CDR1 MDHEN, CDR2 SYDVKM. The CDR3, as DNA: TGTGCCAGCGCTGCCGGGGGTAGATACGAGCAGTACTTC. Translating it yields CASAAGGRYEQYF.

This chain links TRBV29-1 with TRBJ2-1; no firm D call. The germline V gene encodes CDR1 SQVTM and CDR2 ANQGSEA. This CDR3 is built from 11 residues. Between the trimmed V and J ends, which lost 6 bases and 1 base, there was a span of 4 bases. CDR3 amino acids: CSVRSYNEQFF. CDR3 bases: TGCAGCGTACGGTCCTACAATGAGCAGTTCTTC.